This T cell receptor beta chain was sequenced for a study of blood T cell repertoires in COVID-19. Study-level information: The origin of the acute and convalescent COVID-19 samples was the United States, Italy and Spain. T cells, B-cell-depleted T cells, or PBMCs supplied cDNA or gDNA.

Germline CDR1 is MNHEY and CDR2 is SMNVEV (reference sequence). After removal of 5 bases from V and 5 bases from J, the junction contained 7 bases not matched to a gene. The CDR3 sequence is 15 residues long. Per the study methods: Amplification of reference gene primers was used by the study to estimate nucleated cell counts. Some clones are missing from TCRdb's copy, which holds only in-frame ones; the method was immunoSEQ multiplex PCR. Clone size and the V and J calls come from that table; the DNA yielded D and trimming. The table includes some 160,000 clones, around three quarters detected once.

The TCR was taken from a man between 60 and 75 years old with acute or convalescent COVID-19. The genes are TRBV27 and TRBJ2-1; 9 bases agree with TRBD2. Sequenced: peripheral blood. DNA of the CDR3: TGTGCCAGCAGTCCGGCGGGAGGGCCAAACAATGAGCAGTTCTTC. Amino acid sequence: CASSPAGGPNNEQFF.